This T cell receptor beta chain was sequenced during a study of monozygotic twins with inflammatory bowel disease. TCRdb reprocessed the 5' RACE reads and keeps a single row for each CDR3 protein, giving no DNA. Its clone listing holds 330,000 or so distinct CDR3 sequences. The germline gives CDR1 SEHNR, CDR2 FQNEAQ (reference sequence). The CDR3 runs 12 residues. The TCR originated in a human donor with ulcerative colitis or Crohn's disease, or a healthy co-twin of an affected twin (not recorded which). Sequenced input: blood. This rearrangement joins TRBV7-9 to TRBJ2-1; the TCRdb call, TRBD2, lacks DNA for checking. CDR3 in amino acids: CASSIGALLEFF.